The source of this TCR beta chain is a study of blood T cell repertoires in COVID-19. Study-wide background: There were acute and convalescent COVID-19 samples, and they came from the United States, Italy and Spain. In each case, the material was cDNA or gDNA derived from T cells, B-cell-depleted T cells, or PBMCs.

Authors' data handling: Nucleated cell counts were estimated from reference gene primer amplification. The assay was immunoSEQ multiplex PCR, and TCRdb's table has in-frame clones only and misses some. D and trimming come from the DNA, and the V and J calls and clone size come from that table. The sample carries 110,000 to 150,000 clones, 80% to 85% recorded once. The germline V gene has CDR1 DFQATT and CDR2 SNEGSKA (reference sequence). V was cut by 0 bases and J by 7 bases, with 7 bases left in between. CDR3 size: 11 residues. This TCR was sampled from a human donor in a cohort sampled during active COVID-19. Sequencing was performed on peripheral blood. The gene calls are TRBV20-1 and TRBJ2-7; weak D call: TRBD2 (5 bases). CDR3 DNA: TGCAGTGCTAGAGATCGCGGGGAGCAGTACTTC. Translated: CSARDRGEQYF.